Presented here are 25 T cell receptor beta chains from one specimen sequenced in a study of blood T cells in healthy people across ages. Then a second PCR, running roughly 6 to 11 cycles, was carried out with a sample-barcoded 5' primer and a J-beta primer mix. One entry per CDR3 protein results from TCRdb running MiXCR on the 5' RACE reads. The sample shows over 700,000 distinct CDR3 sequences, roughly 50% of them seen only once. Input material: blood. The receptors come from a man older than 75 in good health.

The chain employs TRBV5-1 and TRBJ2-3; 8 bases line up with TRBD1. The CDR3 extends over 14 amino acids. After removal of 7 bases from V and 14 bases from J, the junction contained 18 bases not matched to a gene. Germline-derived CDR1 and CDR2 are SGHRS and YFSETQ. The CDR3 loop is CASAEDRGDRYAYF. Written as DNA, the CDR3 is TGCGCCAGCGCGGAAGACAGGGGAGACAGATACGCGTATTTT.

The J gene is TRBJ1-5, the V gene TRBV25-1; D gene uncertain. This CDR3 is built from 13 residues. Trimming removed 8 bases from V and 4 bases from J, with 12 bases in between. In germline, CDR1 is MGHDK, CDR2 SYGVNS. CDR3 DNA: TGTGCCAGCGCCCCTCCCGGAAATCAGCCCCAGCATTTT. This gives the protein CASAPPGNQPQHF.

The rearrangement uses TRBV4-1 and TRBJ2-5; D call uncertain. This CDR3 is 14 amino acids long. The V gene's germline CDR1 is MGHRA and CDR2 YSYEKL. V shed 3 bases and J shed 1 base, with 9 bases lying between them. CDR3 region: CASSHLPLQETQYF. CDR3 sequence (DNA): TGCGCCAGCAGCCATTTGCCTCTCCAAGAGACCCAGTACTTC.

The chain recombines TRBV28 with TRBJ2-7; TRBD2 is a possible D gene (6 bases). There are 13 residues in the CDR3. Trimming took off 4 bases at V and 7 bases at J, with 14 bases between the two ends. In germline, CDR1 is MDHEN, CDR2 SYDVKM. The CDR3 DNA reads TGTGCCAGCAGTTCCTCTCGGGGGAGGGAGCAGTACTTC. It encodes CASSSSRGREQYF. Filled out from reference TRBV28 and TRBJ2-7, the complete variable domain reads DVKVTQSSRYLVKRTGEKVFLECVQDMDHENMFWYRQDPGLGLRLIYFSYDVKMKEKGDIPEGYSVSREKKERFSLILESASTNQTSMYLCASSSSRGREQYFGPGTRLTVT.

This chain joins TRBV30 and TRBJ2-7; D is possibly TRBD1 (7 bases). V was shortened by 3 bases and J by 3 bases, with 12 bases between the two germline ends. This CDR3 spans 13 amino acids. Looked up from germline, CDR1 is GTSNPN and CDR2 is SVGIG (reference sequence). The CDR3 here is CAWRPRDSYEQYF. The CDR3 DNA follows: TGTGCCTGGAGGCCGCGGGACAGCTACGAGCAGTACTTC.

This clonotype has more than one count but fewer than ten. The genes are TRBV29-1 and TRBJ1-2; no clear D. Trimming cost V 1 base and J 3 bases, with 6 bases left between them. Germline CDR1 is SQVTM and CDR2 is ANQGSEA. This CDR3 has 12 amino acids. CDR3 nucleotide sequence: TGCAGCGTTGAAGGGCTGGACTATGGCTACACCTTC. Amino acids: CSVEGLDYGYTF.

This clonotype was found a few times. This rearrangement joins TRBV20-1 to TRBJ2-7, with D possibly called TRBD1 or TRBD2 (5 bases each). The CDR3 runs to 12 residues. V gave up 3 bases and J gave up 3 bases, with 9 bases separating them. In germline, CDR1 is DFQATT, CDR2 SNEGSKA (reference sequence). CDR3 residues: CSASEGNYEQYF. The DNA for the CDR3 is TGCAGTGCTAGTGAGGGGAACTACGAGCAGTACTTC.

This chain joins TRBV12-5 and TRBJ2-3, with TRBD2 identical over 8 bases. From germline, CDR1 is LGHNT and CDR2 FRNRAP. The junction had 28 bases not matched to a gene; V was cut back by 0 bases and J by 14 bases. This CDR3 region has 20 residues. CDR3 coding DNA: TGTGCTAGTGGTTTGGTAGAAGGGATCATCGGGACTAGAACACACAGATACGCGTATTTT. Protein product: CASGLVEGIIGTRTHRYAYF.

A few counts support this clonotype. This chain joins TRBV2 and TRBJ1-1; D remains unclear. The CDR3 is made up of 13 amino acids. Germline V CDR1 and CDR2: SNHLY, FYNNEI. The ends were cut back, 7 bases at V and 5 bases at J, with 14 bases in the middle. CDR3 region: CASTPTGVTEAFF. The CDR3, as DNA: TGTGCCAGCACCCCGACGGGAGTTACTGAAGCTTTCTTT.

This chain uses TRBV7-9 with TRBJ2-1, with D tentatively TRBD1 (6 bases). V lost 6 bases to trimming and J lost 5 bases, with 14 bases between them. Germline loops: CDR1 SEHNR, CDR2 FQNEAQ (reference sequence). The CDR3 runs to 14 residues. CDR3 nucleotide sequence: TGTGCCAGCAGGCCGAGACAGGTGAACAATGAGCAGTTCTTC. Amino acid sequence: CASRPRQVNNEQFF.

This sequence joins TRBV9 and TRBJ2-1, with TRBD2 matching over 12 bases. Germline V gene data show CDR1 as SGDLS and CDR2 as YYNGEE. J gave up 4 bases and V 4 bases, and 12 bases lay outside the gene matches. CDR3 length: 18 amino acids. The CDR3 nucleotides read TGTGCCAGCAGCCAACTAGCGGGAGGCGTTTCGATTTACAATGAGCAGTTCTTC. This translates into CASSQLAGGVSIYNEQFF.

The chain carries TRBV20-1 and TRBJ2-5, with 9 bases matching TRBD2. CDR1 is DFQATT, CDR2 SNEGSKA, per germline (reference sequence). This CDR3 comprises 16 residues. Trimming at V came to 6 bases and at J to 11 bases, leaving 22 bases not matched to a gene. CDR3 nucleotides: TGCAGTGCCCCTTCCGGGCGGGAGGGGATGTACAATGAGCAGTACTTC. This sequence encodes CSAPSGREGMYNEQYF.

In this sample, this clonotype turned up a few times. This chain connects TRBV4-2 to TRBJ2-3, with TRBD2 identical over 10 bases. The CDR3 sequence is 19 residues long. The V segment lost 0 bases and the J segment 0 bases; nucleotides outside the gene matches: 9. Per the germline V gene, CDR1 is LGHNA and CDR2 is YNFKEQ. This CDR3 reads CASSQDLSSGSSSTDTQYF. DNA for the CDR3: TGTGCCAGCAGCCAAGATCTTTCTAGCGGGAGCTCTAGCACAGATACGCAGTATTTT.

This clonotype showed up just a few times. This chain joins TRBV2 and TRBJ2-3, with D hard to call. Between the trimmed V and J ends, which lost 7 bases and 4 bases, there was a span of 9 bases. Germline lookup yields CDR1 SNHLY and CDR2 FYNNEI. CDR3 length: 12 residues. This CDR3 reads CASKKEADTQYF. DNA of the CDR3: TGTGCCAGCAAAAAAGAGGCAGATACGCAGTATTTT.

This sequence joins TRBV28 and TRBJ2-5; 10 bases map to TRBD1. CDR1 MDHEN and CDR2 SYDVKM come from the germline V gene. The J segment lost 4 bases and the V segment lost 5 bases, leaving 4 bases of the junction unmatched. The CDR3 runs 14 residues. CDR3 nucleotides: TGTGCCAGCAGTCTCGGGACAGGGGTAGAGACCCAGTACTTC. Translating it yields CASSLGTGVETQYF.

This clonotype was found once. The rearrangement links TRBV20-1 to TRBJ1-2, with 7 bases that match TRBD1. V dropped 1 base and J dropped 3; count of bases not matched to a gene: 5. Looked up from germline, CDR1 is DFQATT and CDR2 is SNEGSKA (reference sequence). The CDR3 length is 14 residues. The CDR3 DNA reads TGCAGTGCTAGAGGAGTACAGGGGTACTATGGCTACACCTTC. The encoded protein is CSARGVQGYYGYTF.

The chain has TRBV20-1 and TRBJ2-1, with 7 bases fitting TRBD2. Germline V gene lookup returns CDR1 DFQATT and CDR2 SNEGSKA (reference sequence). The CDR3 is made up of 11 amino acids. V trimming: 4 bases; J trimming: 12 bases; junction bases outside the gene matches: 6. The CDR3, as DNA: TGCAGTGCTAAATCCGGGACTATGCAGTTCTTC. Its translation: CSAKSGTMQFF.

The gene calls are TRBV14 and TRBJ1-4; D call uncertain. Trimming cost V 0 bases and J 0 bases, with 8 bases left between them. This CDR3 region has 16 residues. Germline lookup yields CDR1 SGHDN and CDR2 FVKESK. CDR3 residues: CASSQDHFTTNEKLFF. As DNA, the CDR3 is TGTGCCAGCAGCCAAGATCACTTCACAACTAATGAAAAACTGTTTTTT.

This clonotype was seen more than once but under ten times. The rearrangement uses TRBV12-3 or TRBV12-4 and TRBJ2-5, with 7 positions matching TRBD2. Trimming at V came to 2 bases and at J to 7 bases, leaving 16 bases not matched to a gene. The CDR3 runs to 17 residues. CDR3: CASSLYVGGDPRWTQYF. In DNA, the CDR3 is TGTGCCAGCAGTTTATACGTTGGGGGGGACCCCAGGTGGACCCAGTACTTC.

This chain connects TRBV5-5 to TRBJ2-4; 10 nucleotides match TRBD2. The end of the DNA fits TRBJ2-7 better, so the J call may be wrong. CDR3 length: 17 amino acids. CDR1 and CDR2 (germline): SGHKS, YYEKEE (reference sequence). The CDR3 sequence: CASSLVFTSGTPYEQYF. The DNA of the CDR3 is TGTGCCAGCAGCTTGGTGTTTACTAGCGGGACCCCCTACGAGCAGTACTTC.

The rearrangement uses TRBV2 and TRBJ1-1; D is uncertain. Between the trimmed V and J ends, which lost 1 base and 2 bases, there was a span of 11 bases. The germline V gene encodes CDR1 SNHLY and CDR2 FYNNEI. CDR3 length: 15 amino acids. CDR3 sequence (DNA): TGTGCCAGCAGTGAAGGAGGAAGGGTAAACACTGAAGCTTTCTTT. Its translation: CASSEGGRVNTEAFF.

The rearrangement uses TRBV21-1 and TRBJ2-3. TRBV21-1 is given as a pseudogene. The CDR3 length is 10 residues. The CDR3 spells CTSSTDTQYF. The DNA for the CDR3 is TGTACCAGCAGCACAGATACGCAGTATTTT.

CDR3 sequence (DNA): TGTGCCAGTGAGATAGGGGGTCCCCACCCCTCCTACGAGCAGTACTTC. It encodes CASEIGGPHPSYEQYF. The chain couples TRBV6-6 to TRBJ2-7; D might be TRBD1 (6 bases). The V gene's germline CDR1 is MNHNY and CDR2 SVGAGI (reference sequence). V dropped 9 bases and J dropped 0 bases, with 21 bases sitting between them. There are 16 residues in the CDR3.

This chain links TRBV12-3 or TRBV12-4 with TRBJ1-2; D might be TRBD1 (5 bases). The CDR3 extends over 13 amino acids. V shed 6 bases and J shed 8 bases, with 16 bases lying between them. CDR3 coding DNA: TGTGCCAGCAGCCTTGGGGGTATAGGCGGCTACACCTTC. Protein product: CASSLGGIGGYTF.

This sequence joins TRBV10-3 and TRBJ2-3; 8 nucleotides agree with TRBD2. The V and J ends lost 9 bases and 1 base, in that order; junction bases with no gene match: 3. This CDR3 spans 13 amino acids. Germline V gene sequence: CDR1 ENHRY, CDR2 SYGVKD. The CDR3 DNA reads as TGTGCCATAGCGGGGGCTGGCACAGATACGCAGTATTTT. Its protein is CAIAGAGTDTQYF.